This T cell receptor (beta chain) comes out of a study of blood T cell repertoires in COVID-19. In the case of this clone: No DNA is shown, since the ends of the CDR3 on it are uncertain; the CDR3 is the one TCRdb lists.

The repertoire was sequenced with immunoSEQ multiplex PCR; TCRdb's copy has only in-frame clones and lacks some. The sample holds some 390,000 clones; 85% to 90% are singletons and the top ten take about 1.7%. The CDR3 has 16 amino acids, counting both end residues. Sequenced: PBMCs or T cells enriched from blood (not recorded which). V usage is TRBV12-2 and J usage is TRBJ2-2; TRBD2 is the table's D call and was not checked against the DNA. TRBV12-2 is a known pseudogene. This receptor was taken from a woman aged 25 to 39 who had recovered from COVID-19. CDR3 residues: CASRFGWGRGTGELFF.